This entry is about one T cell receptor (beta chain). What it binds is unknown. Study outcomes and limitations: The larger cohort examined one V-J beta rearrangement, not whole repertoires.

TCRdb processed the 5' RACE reads anew with MiXCR; each CDR3 protein has one entry. The sample shows 35,000 to 50,000 distinct CDR3 sequences, approximately 28% of them seen only once. The specimen sequenced was tumor-infiltrating memory CD4+ T cells sorted from the breast tumor. Regarding subset: memory CD4+ T cells, CD4+CD45RO+CD25-. The clonotype was recovered from a female donor with breast cancer.

Here the CDR3 reads CASSQDTGGAGANVLTF. The CDR3 region has the DNA TGTGCCAGCAGCCAAGATACAGGGGGTGCTGGGGCCAACGTCCTGACTTTC. V usage is TRBV4-2 and J usage is TRBJ2-6, with 8 bases that match TRBD1. V gave up 0 bases and J gave up 2 bases; unmatched junction bases: 3. The CDR3 totals 17 residues. CDR1 is LGHNA, CDR2 YNFKEQ, per germline.